The 19 T cell receptor beta chains below all came from one sample that was sequenced in a study of CD8+ T cells in alopecia areata. Investigators isolated RNA and reverse transcribed it into cDNA to act as the sequencing template. Sequencing used immunoSEQ multiplex PCR; TCRdb keeps in-frame clones, though not all of them. The sample consists of 150,000 to 200,000 clones, about 63% of them appearing once. The starting material was CD4+ T cells sorted from blood, obtained at week 0. These receptors all come from a human donor with alopecia areata.

This sequence joins TRBV30 and TRBJ1-4, with D maybe TRBD1 (6 bases). The CDR3 has 15 amino acids. Germline V lookup: CDR1 GTSNPN, CDR2 SVGIG (reference sequence). Trimming pared 3 bases from V and 4 bases from J, leaving 15 bases between. DNA for the CDR3: TGTGCCTGGAGCCCGATGAGGGGGGGTAATGAAAAACTGTTTTTT. It specifies CAWSPMRGGNEKLFF.

The chain carries TRBV30 and TRBJ2-3; possibly TRBD2 for D (6 bases). The CDR3 has 13 residues. Germline CDR1 and CDR2: GTSNPN and SVGIG (reference sequence). Trimming shortened V by 3 bases and J by 4 bases, and 11 bases separated the two germline ends. CDR3 nucleotides: TGTGCCTGGAGGAGGTCGGGGGCAGATACGCAGTATTTT. Translated, it gives CAWRRSGADTQYF.

A note on this clone: A much larger clone differs by one base, so this may be a read error. Distinct nucleotide sequences in the sample also encode this CDR3. J is TRBJ1-1 and V is TRBV2; D gene uncertain. The germline gives CDR1 SNHLY, CDR2 FYNNEI. This CDR3 has 13 amino acids. The V end was cut by 3 bases, the J end by 1 base, with 6 bases between. The CDR3 reads CASSELENTEAFF. The CDR3 DNA is TGTGCCAGCAGTGAGCTGGAGAACACTGAAGCTTTCTTT.

This sequence joins TRBV29-1 and TRBJ1-1, with D possibly being TRBD1 (6 bases). The CDR3 runs to 15 residues. Trimming cost V 0 bases and J 11 bases, with 22 bases left between them. Per germline, CDR1 SQVTM and CDR2 ANQGSEA. The CDR3 protein is CSVEDPGALDRVAFF. Here the CDR3 DNA reads TGCAGCGTTGAAGACCCCGGGGCACTGGACAGAGTGGCTTTCTTT.

This clone was found a few times. An end of the junction does not agree with germline; a read error may underlie this. Distinct nucleotide sequences in the sample also encode this CDR3. The chain combines TRBV6-1 with TRBJ2-5, with unresolved D. Germline CDR1 is MNHNS and CDR2 is SASEGT. CDR3 length: 10 amino acids. CDR3 residues: CASREETQYF. The CDR3 nucleotides are TGTGCCAGCAGGGAAGAGACCCAGTACTTC.

Only a few counts were recorded for this clone. This chain connects TRBV7-8 to TRBJ2-7, with D unclear. The CDR3 totals 13 residues. The germline CDR1 and CDR2 sequences are SGHVS and FQNEAQ. V was cut by 5 bases and J by 3 bases, with 11 bases left in between. The CDR3 DNA sequence: TGTGCCAGCAGCCTCGACACCCTCTACGAGCAGTACTTC. It yields the protein CASSLDTLYEQYF.

To note about this clone: One junction end does not reproduce the germline sequence, and a read error may be involved. The rearrangement uses TRBV6-5 and TRBJ2-7; no reliable D call. CDR1 is MNHEY, CDR2 SVGAGI, per germline. CDR3 length: 11 residues. The CDR3 reads CASSSGAGFFF. The CDR3 DNA follows: TGTGCCAGCAGTTCAGGTGCAGGATTCTTCTTC.

This chain links TRBV10-3 with TRBJ1-1; no firm D call. The ends were cut back, 8 bases at V and 0 bases at J, with 10 bases in the middle. CDR1 is ENHRY and CDR2 is SYGVKD in the germline V gene. The CDR3 totals 13 residues. CDR3 DNA sequence: TGTGCCATCTTGAGAACCTTGAACACTGAAGCTTTCTTT. Protein product: CAILRTLNTEAFF.

This sequence joins TRBV27 and TRBJ1-2; TRBD1 aligns across 8 bases. V lost 5 bases, J lost 3 bases, and 5 bases stayed unmatched. This CDR3 is built from 14 residues. Germline CDR1 MNHEY, CDR2 SMNVEV (reference sequence). CDR3 nucleotide sequence: TGTGCCAGCAGTCCGTTGGACAGGGACTATGGCTACACCTTC. Protein product: CASSPLDRDYGYTF.

CDR3 coding DNA: TGTGCCAGCATCAATTCTGAACTTTACAATGAGCAGTTCTTC. Translation gives CASINSELYNEQFF. The gene calls are TRBV2 and TRBJ2-1; D is undetermined. The CDR3 extends over 14 amino acids. From germline, CDR1 is SNHLY and CDR2 FYNNEI. The V gene lost 7 bases and the J gene lost 4 bases, with 14 bases spanning the gap. The full variable domain, with the rest looked up from reference TRBV2 and TRBJ2-1, is EPEVTQTPSHQVTQMGQEVILRCVPISNHLYFYWYRQILGQKVEFLVSFYNNEISEKSEIFDDQFSVERPDGSNFTLKIRSTKLEDSAMYFCASINSELYNEQFFGPGTRLTVL.

V and J are TRBV10-3 and TRBJ2-3, with D possibly being TRBD1 (5 bases). V was shortened by 0 bases and J by 0 bases, with 7 bases between the two germline ends. The length of the CDR3 is 15 residues. Germline V lookup: CDR1 ENHRY, CDR2 SYGVKD. CDR3 nucleotide sequence: TGTGCCATCAGTGAGTCTAGGGGAAGCACAGATACGCAGTATTTT. Its protein product is CAISESRGSTDTQYF.

Of note for this clone: Other DNA sequences in the sample encode the same CDR3. V gene TRBV30 combines with J gene TRBJ2-7, with unresolved D. The CDR3 runs to 11 residues. Germline lookup yields CDR1 GTSNPN and CDR2 SVGIG (reference sequence). Trimming stripped 2 bases from V and 3 bases from J, with 5 bases between. Here the CDR3 reads CAWSLNYEQYF. The DNA for the CDR3 is TGTGCCTGGAGTTTAAACTACGAGCAGTACTTC.

This chain links TRBV18 with TRBJ2-5; the D is unclear. The CDR3 sequence is 13 residues long. Germline loops: CDR1 KGHSH, CDR2 LQKENI. The germline V and J ends were trimmed by 4 bases and 1 base, with 7 bases remaining between them. The CDR3 protein is CASSQDIQETQYF. In DNA form, the CDR3 reads TGTGCCAGCTCACAAGACATCCAAGAGACCCAGTACTTC. Full variable domain (remainder filled in from reference TRBV18 and TRBJ2-5): NAGVMQNPRHLVRRRGQEARLRCSPMKGHSHVYWYRQLPEEGLKFMVYLQKENIIDESGMPKERFSAEFPKEGPSILRIQQVVRGDSAAYFCASSQDIQETQYFGPGTRLLVL.

The rearrangement joins TRBV6-5 to TRBJ1-2, with D uncertain. The CDR3 extends over 14 amino acids. The germline V gene encodes CDR1 MNHEY and CDR2 SVGAGI. V lost 4 bases and J lost 4, with 13 bases in between. The CDR3 is CASSSWEGGYGYTF. CDR3 bases: TGTGCCAGCAGTTCGTGGGAAGGTGGCTATGGCTACACCTTC.

This chain connects TRBV7-2 to TRBJ2-6; 10 bases are shared with TRBD1. Germline loops: CDR1 SGHTA, CDR2 FQGNSA. This CDR3 spans 15 amino acids. After removal of 4 bases from V and 5 bases from J, the junction contained 2 bases not matched to a gene. CDR3 loop: CASSSGQGRANVLTF. CDR3 DNA sequence: TGTGCCAGCAGCTCGGGACAGGGGAGGGCCAACGTCCTGACTTTC.

The gene calls are TRBV5-1 and TRBJ2-5, with D possibly TRBD1 on 6 matching bases. From germline, CDR1 is SGHRS and CDR2 YFSETQ. V lost 4 bases, J lost 5 bases, and 18 bases lay in between. The CDR3 is 15 amino acids. The CDR3: CASSRTAFEGETQYF. For the CDR3, the DNA is TGCGCCAGCAGCCGGACAGCTTTCGAGGGGGAGACCCAGTACTTC.

CDR3 sequence (DNA): TGTGCCACCAGCTGGGGGGGGGATGGCTACACCTTC. Protein product: CATSWGGDGYTF. The chain carries TRBV15 and TRBJ1-2; D might be TRBD1 (5 bases). V shed 5 bases and J shed 6 bases, with 10 bases lying between them. CDR3 length: 12 residues. CDR1 and CDR2 (germline): LNHNV, YYDKDF (reference sequence).

This clone was counted a few times. The chain has TRBV6-5 and TRBJ1-2, with unresolved D. Germline CDR1 MNHEY, CDR2 SVGAGI. CDR3 length: 13 amino acids. Trimming took 4 bases from V and 0 from J, leaving 6 bases between them. CDR3 nucleotides: TGTGCCAGCAGTTCTGGGTCTAACTATGGCTACACCTTC. This encodes CASSSGSNYGYTF.

The chain links TRBV7-2 to TRBJ2-7; D not resolved. V was trimmed by 4 bases and J by 6 bases, leaving 19 bases between them. The germline CDR1 and CDR2 sequences are SGHTA and FQGNSA. The CDR3 has 15 residues. CDR3: CASSSEVFLGSEQYF. CDR3 coding DNA: TGTGCCAGCAGCTCGGAAGTGTTCCTAGGCTCCGAGCAGTACTTC. The whole variable domain, remainder taken from reference TRBV7-2 and TRBJ2-7, is GAGVSQSPSNKVTEKGKDVELRCDPISGHTALYWYRQSLGQGLEFLIYFQGNSAPDKSGLPSDRFSAERTGGSVSTLTIQRTQQEDSAVYLCASSSEVFLGSEQYFGPGTRLTVT.